This T cell receptor beta chain emerged from a study of blood T cell repertoires in COVID-19. Study-level information: The United States, Italy and Spain were the sources of the acute and convalescent COVID-19 samples. Sources were T cells, B-cell-depleted T cells, or PBMCs; the material itself was cDNA or gDNA.

CDR1 and CDR2 from the germline V gene are SGHAT and FQNNGV. V dropped 5 bases and J dropped 0; count of bases not matched to a gene: 8. There are 17 residues in the CDR3. Original processing methods: By means of reference gene primer amplification, nucleated cell counts were estimated. Sequencing used immunoSEQ multiplex PCR; TCRdb keeps in-frame clones, though not all of them. Clone size and the V and J calls come from that table; the DNA yielded D and trimming. The sample records about 150,000 clones, 60% to 85% being singletons. The genes are TRBV11-2 and TRBJ1-3, with TRBD1 identical over 9 bases. This sequence originates from a man older than 75 with acute or convalescent COVID-19. Sequencing was done on a sample of peripheral blood. This chain's CDR3 is CASSVTATGGSGNTIYF. The CDR3 DNA is TGTGCCAGCAGCGTCACCGCGACAGGGGGCTCTGGAAACACCATATATTTT.